Reported below is one TCR beta chain. Its antigen is unidentified. From germline, CDR1 is SEHNR and CDR2 FQNEAQ (reference sequence). V dropped 5 bases and J dropped 2 bases, with 9 bases sitting between them. There are 13 residues in the CDR3. The sample comes from a study of T-cell memory formation after mild COVID-19. Study-level results: The study found balanced CD4/CD8 in clones contracting day 15 to 85 and a CD4+ lean in later expanders.

The 5'RACE method, run with constant-segment primers, produced TCR alpha and TCR beta cDNA libraries (carrying sample barcodes and UMIs). MiXCR, applied by TCRdb to the 5' RACE reads, yields one record per CDR3 protein. The sample carries around 450,000 distinct CDR3 sequences, roughly 26% recorded once. The sequence derives from an adult woman who had mild COVID-19 (a few samples of this study predate the infection). Cell type and time point are not known. The chain uses TRBV7-9 and TRBJ1-2; D uncertain. Sequenced sample: PBMCs or a T cell subset sorted from them (not recorded which). CDR3 residues: CASSHSHNYGYTF. The CDR3 DNA reads TGTGCCAGCAGCCACAGCCACAACTATGGCTACACCTTC.